This is a list of T cell receptor beta chains from one sample in a study of T cells after posttransplantation cyclophosphamide. This table comes from immunoSEQ multiplex PCR, and its TCRdb copy is limited to in-frame clones, with some not included. This table has tens of thousands of clones, 91% appearing once. Sequencing was done on a sample of naive CD4+ T cells sorted from blood. These receptors came from a young man in good health and a related stem cell transplant donor. CDR3s include the opening cysteine and the closing phenylalanine or tryptophan. D genes are given only for firm matches. Clone size is stated in some rows and not others, as once, few, many or a class when expanded.

CDR3nt	CDR3aa	abundance	v_gene	d_gene	j_gene
TGTGCCAGCAGTCAGGAAAGGCTTGAAGATACGCAGTATTTT	CASSQERLEDTQYF	.	TRBV28	.	TRBJ2-3
TGTGCCAGCAGCTTCAGGGTGGCTAGCGGGGGAGCAGATACGCAGTATTTT	CASSFRVASGGADTQYF	once	TRBV7-8	TRBD2	TRBJ2-3
TGTGCCAGCAGTGAAGGGGGGAGGGAGACCCAGTACTTC	CASSEGGRETQYF	.	TRBV6-1	.	TRBJ2-5
TGTGCCAGCAGCTTACTTAAAGTTGGACAGGGGGCTAACAATGAGCAGTTCTTC	CASSLLKVGQGANNEQFF	.	TRBV7-2	TRBD1	TRBJ2-1
TGTGCCAGCAGCCGTCTGACAGGGATCTCTGAAGCTTTCTTT	CASSRLTGISEAFF	once	TRBV5-6	TRBD1	TRBJ1-1
TGTGCCAGCAGCCGACACAGGGGGACGAATGAAAAACTGTTTTTT	CASSRHRGTNEKLFF	.	TRBV6-5	TRBD1	TRBJ1-4
TGTGCCAGCAGCTTAGGGGGGACAGGGAGGAACAATGAGCAGTTCTTC	CASSLGGTGRNNEQFF	.	TRBV7-3	TRBD1	TRBJ2-1
TGTGCCAGCAGCTTTTACCTCGGGGAGCAGTACTTC	CASSFYLGEQYF	.	TRBV2	.	TRBJ2-7
TGTGCCAGCAGCCGGGACAGGGGGGAGCCCCAGCATTTT	CASSRDRGEPQHF	.	TRBV6-5	TRBD1	TRBJ1-5
TGTGCCAGTAGGTGGGGGGAGCAAGAGACCCAGTACTTC	CASRWGEQETQYF	.	TRBV19	.	TRBJ2-5
TGTGCCAGCAGCCGTGTGGAGGGATGGAACACTGAAGCTTTCTTT	CASSRVEGWNTEAFF	once	TRBV5-5	.	TRBJ1-1
TGTGCCACCAGCAGCCCTGGGGGGGTAGAGACCCAGTACTTC	CATSSPGGVETQYF	.	TRBV15	TRBD2	TRBJ2-5
TGTGCAAGTCGCACGGACAGTTGTAGCAATCAGCCCCAGCATTTT	CASRTDSCSNQPQHF	.	TRBV12-2	.	TRBJ1-5
TGTGCCAGCAGCTTCAGGCCGACAGGGGGCTCTGGAAACACCATATATTTT	CASSFRPTGGSGNTIYF	.	TRBV5-6	TRBD1	TRBJ1-3
TGTGCCAGCAGTTACAGGGACAGGAACTATGGCTACACCTTC	CASSYRDRNYGYTF	.	TRBV6-6	TRBD1	TRBJ1-2
TGTGCCAGCAGTTCTCTGATGGGGGGATCGTTCGAGCAGTACTTC	CASSSLMGGSFEQYF	.	TRBV6-5	.	TRBJ2-7
TGTGCCAGCAGCTTACTGCCCGGGGGTAGTGAAAAACTGTTTTTT	CASSLLPGGSEKLFF	.	TRBV7-9	.	TRBJ1-4
TGTGCCAGTAGTATGGGGGGCAGAAGGGGGCCGGACACTGAAGCTTTCTTT	CASSMGGRRGPDTEAFF	.	TRBV19	TRBD1	TRBJ1-1
TGTGCCAGCAGTCGAGGACAGGGGGGCAATGAGCAGTTCTTC	CASSRGQGGNEQFF	.	TRBV6-5	TRBD1	TRBJ2-1
TGCGCCAGCCTTGGACAGGGAAGCGCTGAAGCTTTCTTT	CASLGQGSAEAFF	.	TRBV10-2	TRBD1	TRBJ1-1
TGTGCCAGCAGAAACGGGGGAAGGGCAGAGGGGGCTTTCTTT	CASRNGGRAEGAFF	.	TRBV5-4	.	TRBJ1-1
TGCGCCAGCAGCCCCCGGCTAGCCTACAATGAGCAGTTCTTC	CASSPRLAYNEQFF	once	TRBV5-1	.	TRBJ2-1
TGTGCCAGCATTTCTACCGGGACAGGGGCACACGAGCAGTACTTC	CASISTGTGAHEQYF	.	TRBV2	TRBD1	TRBJ2-7
TGTGCCAGTAGTTCGGGACAGGTCTTGAACGAGCAGTACTTC	CASSSGQVLNEQYF	.	TRBV19	TRBD1	TRBJ2-7
TGTGCCAGCAGTTCGGGCCATCCGGTTAGCGGGGTCTCCTACGAGCAGTACTTC	CASSSGHPVSGVSYEQYF	.	TRBV28	TRBD2	TRBJ2-7
TGTGCCAGCAGTTCCGGACAGTGGTATGGCTACACCTTC	CASSSGQWYGYTF	.	TRBV7-6	.	TRBJ1-2
TGTGCCAGCAGCCGGGACTTTGGCACAGATACGCAGTATTTT	CASSRDFGTDTQYF	.	TRBV11-2	.	TRBJ2-3